Listed below are T cell receptor beta chains from one sample, sequenced in a study of T cell repertoires in cytomegalovirus infection. MiXCR, run by TCRdb on the reads, gives a single entry per CDR3 protein. The data hold some 180,000 distinct CDR3 sequences, with nearly 9.5% observed a single time. The sample comprised PBMCs. These TCRs come from a human donor in good health (CMV status not recorded). Some clones in this sample may be carry-over from other donors' samples. Each CDR3 is given with its conserved first and last residue. The order of the fields is J gene, V gene, D gene, clone size, CDR3 DNA, CDR3 protein. D genes are given only for firm matches. Clone size appears in some rows only: once, few, many, or a class for an expanded clone.

j_gene: TRBJ2-5; v_gene: TRBV28; d_gene: TRBD1; abundance: -; CDR3nt: TGTGCCAGCAGCCGGGACAGGGAATCTTTGGAGACCCAGTACTTC; CDR3aa: CASSRDRESLETQYF
j_gene: TRBJ1-5; v_gene: TRBV7-2; d_gene: -; abundance: many; CDR3nt: TGTGCCAGCAGCTTAGCTCCGGGGACCGCTAATCAGCCCCAGCATTTT; CDR3aa: CASSLAPGTANQPQHF
j_gene: TRBJ1-1; v_gene: TRBV7-8; d_gene: -; abundance: -; CDR3nt: TGTGCCAGCAGCTCCGCCGGGCTGAGGGACACTGAAGCTTTCTTT; CDR3aa: CASSSAGLRDTEAFF
j_gene: TRBJ2-4; v_gene: TRBV7-8; d_gene: -; abundance: few; CDR3nt: TGTGCCAGCAGCATAACAGGGAGTATGGCCAAAAACATTCAGTACTTC; CDR3aa: CASSITGSMAKNIQYF
j_gene: TRBJ1-5; v_gene: TRBV7-9; d_gene: TRBD1; abundance: -; CDR3nt: TGTGCCAGCAGCTTAGAGGGGACAGGGGGCAATCAGCCCCAGCATTTT; CDR3aa: CASSLEGTGGNQPQHF
j_gene: TRBJ2-7; v_gene: TRBV28; d_gene: TRBD1; abundance: -; CDR3nt: TGTGCCAGCCGATCTGACAGGGATGACTACGAGCAGTACTTC; CDR3aa: CASRSDRDDYEQYF
j_gene: TRBJ2-1; v_gene: TRBV6-5; d_gene: TRBD2; abundance: many; CDR3nt: TGTGCCAGCAGATTTAGCGGGAGGGTCAATGAGCAGTTCTTC; CDR3aa: CASRFSGRVNEQFF
j_gene: TRBJ1-4; v_gene: TRBV18; d_gene: TRBD1; abundance: few; CDR3nt: TGTGCCAGCTCACTCTCGACAGGGGCGAATGAAAAACTGTTTTTT; CDR3aa: CASSLSTGANEKLFF
j_gene: TRBJ1-3; v_gene: TRBV7-2; d_gene: -; abundance: many; CDR3nt: TGTGCCAGCAGTCCCGAGGACAGATCTGGAAACACCATATATTTT; CDR3aa: CASSPEDRSGNTIYF
j_gene: TRBJ1-2; v_gene: TRBV11-2; d_gene: -; abundance: many; CDR3nt: TGTGCCAGCAGCACCCGGACGGAGGCAAGAGATGGCTACACCTTC; CDR3aa: CASSTRTEARDGYTF
j_gene: TRBJ2-3; v_gene: TRBV7-2; d_gene: TRBD2; abundance: many; CDR3nt: TGTGCCAGCAGCCGCGGGGGACTAGCCATTACAGATACGCAGTATTTT; CDR3aa: CASSRGGLAITDTQYF
j_gene: TRBJ2-3; v_gene: TRBV12-3/TRBV12-4; d_gene: -; abundance: many; CDR3nt: TGTGCCGTGAGGGGGGCCTCGGTTACCGATACGCAGTATTTT; CDR3aa: CAVRGASVTDTQYF
j_gene: TRBJ1-6; v_gene: TRBV7-9; d_gene: -; abundance: many; CDR3nt: TGTGCCAGCAGCTTATGGTCCAGCTATAATTCACCCCTCCACTTT; CDR3aa: CASSLWSSYNSPLHF
j_gene: TRBJ1-1; v_gene: TRBV14; d_gene: -; abundance: -; CDR3nt: TGTGCCAGCAGCCAAGGGAGGTACCCAACTGAAGCTTTCTTT; CDR3aa: CASSQGRYPTEAFF
j_gene: TRBJ2-4; v_gene: TRBV24-1; d_gene: -; abundance: -; CDR3nt: TGTGCCACCAGTGAACCTACTAGCTTCGGGGCCAAAAACATTCAGTACTTC; CDR3aa: CATSEPTSFGAKNIQYF
j_gene: TRBJ1-5; v_gene: TRBV6-2/TRBV6-3; d_gene: -; abundance: -; CDR3nt: TGTGCCAGCAGTTACGGGGTGGACAGCAATCAGCCCCAGCATTTT; CDR3aa: CASSYGVDSNQPQHF
j_gene: TRBJ1-2; v_gene: TRBV7-2; d_gene: -; abundance: many; CDR3nt: TGTGCCAGCAGCTTAGGGGGGTTGGGCTATGGCTACACCTTC; CDR3aa: CASSLGGLGYGYTF
j_gene: TRBJ1-2; v_gene: TRBV24-1; d_gene: TRBD1; abundance: -; CDR3nt: TGTGCCACCAGTGATGCCGGGACAGCAAGGGGCTACACCTTC; CDR3aa: CATSDAGTARGYTF
j_gene: TRBJ2-1; v_gene: TRBV19; d_gene: TRBD2; abundance: few; CDR3nt: TGTGCCAGTAGTATGGGAGGGTGGGTGCAGTTCTTC; CDR3aa: CASSMGGWVQFF
j_gene: TRBJ2-5; v_gene: TRBV28; d_gene: TRBD1; abundance: few; CDR3nt: TGTGCCAGCAGTTTCACCGGGACAGGGGGAGAGACCCAGTACTTC; CDR3aa: CASSFTGTGGETQYF
j_gene: TRBJ1-1; v_gene: TRBV6-2/TRBV6-3; d_gene: -; abundance: many; CDR3nt: TGTGCCAGTTTACAGAAAAGTTCCACTGAAGCTTTCTTT; CDR3aa: CASLQKSSTEAFF
j_gene: TRBJ2-3; v_gene: TRBV4-3; d_gene: TRBD1; abundance: -; CDR3nt: TGCGCCAGCAGCCATGACACCGGGACAGGGGAGCCAGATACGCAGTATTTT; CDR3aa: CASSHDTGTGEPDTQYF
j_gene: TRBJ1-2; v_gene: TRBV7-9; d_gene: TRBD1; abundance: many; CDR3nt: TGTGCCAGCAGCTTAGACGTACAGGGGAACTATGGCTACACCTTC; CDR3aa: CASSLDVQGNYGYTF
j_gene: TRBJ1-5; v_gene: TRBV7-2; d_gene: -; abundance: many; CDR3nt: TGTGCCAGCAGCCCGGACAGATGGCAGCCCCAGCATTTT; CDR3aa: CASSPDRWQPQHF
j_gene: TRBJ1-5; v_gene: TRBV6-1; d_gene: -; abundance: many; CDR3nt: TGTGCCAGCAGGGGGGACGAGTTGTGGCTCCAGCATTTT; CDR3aa: CASRGDELWLQHF
j_gene: TRBJ1-3; v_gene: TRBV19; d_gene: -; abundance: many; CDR3nt: TGTGCCAGTAAGGATCGCCGGAGTGGGAACACCATATATTTT; CDR3aa: CASKDRRSGNTIYF
j_gene: TRBJ1-2; v_gene: TRBV11-3; d_gene: TRBD1; abundance: many; CDR3nt: TGTGCCAGCAGCCAATGGGACAGTTCCCAGGTCGGCTACACCTTC; CDR3aa: CASSQWDSSQVGYTF
j_gene: TRBJ1-5; v_gene: TRBV9; d_gene: -; abundance: many; CDR3nt: TGTGCCAGCAGCAGGACCGGGGAAGACAATCAGCCCCAGCATTTT; CDR3aa: CASSRTGEDNQPQHF
j_gene: TRBJ2-3; v_gene: TRBV18; d_gene: TRBD1; abundance: -; CDR3nt: TGTGCCAGCTCACGAGCGGGGACAGGGGTAACAGATACGCAGTATTTT; CDR3aa: CASSRAGTGVTDTQYF
j_gene: TRBJ2-1; v_gene: TRBV6-1; d_gene: -; abundance: many; CDR3nt: TGTGCCAGCAGTTCCGGTCGAGAGCAGTTCTTC; CDR3aa: CASSSGREQFF
j_gene: TRBJ1-1; v_gene: TRBV12-3/TRBV12-4; d_gene: -; abundance: few; CDR3nt: TGTGCCAGCAGCCCCACCCGGGTCCTTTTTGAAGCTTTCTTT; CDR3aa: CASSPTRVLFEAFF
j_gene: TRBJ2-3; v_gene: TRBV7-9; d_gene: TRBD1; abundance: many; CDR3nt: TGTGCCAGCAGCTTAGGATCCGGGACAGGACGCACAGATACGCAGTATTTT; CDR3aa: CASSLGSGTGRTDTQYF
j_gene: TRBJ1-1; v_gene: TRBV20-1; d_gene: -; abundance: few; CDR3nt: TGCAGTGCTAGAGATAAGGTTATGGGGGGCATCACTGAAGCTTTCTTT; CDR3aa: CSARDKVMGGITEAFF
j_gene: TRBJ2-7; v_gene: TRBV7-9; d_gene: -; abundance: few; CDR3nt: TGTGCCAGCAGCTTAGTGCGGCAGACCTACGAGCAGTACTTC; CDR3aa: CASSLVRQTYEQYF